This TCR beta chain was sequenced for a study of blood T cell repertoires in COVID-19. Across the study: The origin of the acute and convalescent COVID-19 samples was the United States, Italy and Spain.

Germline assignment: CDR1 SGHAT and CDR2 FQNNGV. Trimming removed 2 bases from V and 1 base from J, with 2 bases in between. This CDR3 spans 12 amino acids. On this clone: This CDR3 is also generated by other DNA sequences in the sample.

Produced via immunoSEQ multiplex PCR; TCRdb's table is partial and in-frame only. The sample carries 55,000 to 70,000 clones, 85% to 90% recorded once. Sequencing input: peripheral blood. The TCR comes from a man in his fifties with acute or convalescent COVID-19. V usage is TRBV11-2 and J usage is TRBJ1-1; D gene uncertain. The CDR3: CASSLRNTEAFF. The CDR3 coding sequence is TGTGCCAGCAGCTTACGGAACACTGAAGCTTTCTTT.